The present entry profiles one T cell receptor beta chain with its context. Authors' processing steps: The assay estimated nucleated cells by amplifying reference gene primers. The protocol was immunoSEQ multiplex PCR, while the TCRdb copy is restricted to in-frame clones and leaves out a portion. For V, J and clone size, that table is used; D and trimming come from the DNA. The repertoire has more than 200,000 clones, around four fifths of them found once; the top ten carry around 4.1%. This sample stems from a study of blood T cell repertoires in COVID-19. CDR3 length equals 16 residues. The germline gives CDR1 MGHRA, CDR2 YSYEKL. The germline V and J ends were trimmed by 6 bases and 0 bases, with 16 bases remaining between them.

This chain links TRBV4-1 with TRBJ2-3; perhaps TRBD1 as D (6 bases). Specimen: peripheral blood. This clonotype was obtained from a woman in her forties with active or convalescent COVID-19. The CDR3 loop is CASSRTGTPSTDTQYF. The CDR3 DNA sequence: TGCGCCAGCAGTCGCACCGGGACACCTAGCACAGATACGCAGTATTTT.